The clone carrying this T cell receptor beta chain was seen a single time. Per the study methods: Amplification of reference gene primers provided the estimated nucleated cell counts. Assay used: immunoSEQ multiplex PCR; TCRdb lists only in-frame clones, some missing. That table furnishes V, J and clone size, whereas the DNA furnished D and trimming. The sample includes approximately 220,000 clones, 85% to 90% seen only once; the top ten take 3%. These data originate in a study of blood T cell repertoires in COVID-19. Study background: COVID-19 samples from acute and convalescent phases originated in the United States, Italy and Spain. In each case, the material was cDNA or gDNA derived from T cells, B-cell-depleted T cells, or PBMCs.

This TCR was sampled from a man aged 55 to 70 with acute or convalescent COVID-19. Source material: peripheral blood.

The CDR3 is CASSLARQEANEKLFF. CDR3 coding DNA: TGTGCCAGCAGCTTAGCGAGGCAAGAGGCTAATGAAAAACTGTTTTTT. The V call is TRBV7-6, the J call TRBJ1-4; D is uncertain. This CDR3 is built from 16 residues. Trimming removed 0 bases at V and 3 bases at J, with 11 bases between. Germline V gives CDR1 SGHVS, CDR2 FNYEAQ.